Each of the 3 T cell receptor beta chains below was sequenced from the same sample in a study of T-cell memory formation after mild COVID-19. TCRdb recomputed calls from the 5' RACE reads with MiXCR, one row per CDR3 protein. The profile shows around 420,000 distinct CDR3 sequences, roughly 26% of them singletons. The sample was PBMCs or a T cell subset sorted from them (not recorded which). These receptors originate from an adult woman who had mild COVID-19 (a few samples of this study predate the infection). Cell type and time point are not known.

The chain has TRBV15 and TRBJ1-5; 7 bases are shared with TRBD1. V trimming: 4 bases; J trimming: 3 bases; junction bases outside the gene matches: 3. The CDR3 has 14 amino acids. From germline, CDR1 is LNHNV and CDR2 YYDKDF (reference sequence). CDR3: CATSIDRVNQPQHF. CDR3 sequence (DNA): TGTGCCACCAGCATCGACAGGGTCAATCAGCCCCAGCATTTT.

The chain is built from TRBV2 and TRBJ2-1; 7 bases are a match to TRBD1. The CDR3 spans 19 residues. Trimming cost V 4 bases and J 1 base; bases outside gene matches: 16. Germline CDR1 reads SNHLY; CDR2 reads FYNNEI. This chain's CDR3 is CASSGDRVPQRVSYNEQFF. CDR3 nucleotides: TGTGCCAGCAGTGGGGACAGAGTTCCCCAAAGGGTTTCCTACAATGAGCAGTTCTTC.

This clonotype was seen only a few times. The J gene is TRBJ2-1, the V gene TRBV7-2; no reliable D call. The CDR3 is 12 amino acids. From germline, CDR1 is SGHTA and CDR2 FQGNSA. V lost 1 base and J 13 bases, leaving 11 bases between the germline ends. DNA for the CDR3: TGTGCCAGCAGCTTAGTTAAGAGCCTACAGTTCTTC. Its translation is CASSLVKSLQFF.